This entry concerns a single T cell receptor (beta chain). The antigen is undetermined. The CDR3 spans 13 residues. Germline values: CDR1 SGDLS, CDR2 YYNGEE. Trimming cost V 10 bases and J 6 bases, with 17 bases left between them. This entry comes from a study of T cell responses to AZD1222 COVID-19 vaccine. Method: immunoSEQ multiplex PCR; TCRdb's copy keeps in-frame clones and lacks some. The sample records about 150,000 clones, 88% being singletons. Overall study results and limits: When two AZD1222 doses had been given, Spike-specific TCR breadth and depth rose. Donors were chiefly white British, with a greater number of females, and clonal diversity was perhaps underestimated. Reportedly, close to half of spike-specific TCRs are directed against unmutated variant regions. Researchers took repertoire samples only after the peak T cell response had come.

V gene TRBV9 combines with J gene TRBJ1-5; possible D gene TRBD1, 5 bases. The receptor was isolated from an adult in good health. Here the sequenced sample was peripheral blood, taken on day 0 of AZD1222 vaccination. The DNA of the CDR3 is TGTGCCTGCCATGCGGGGGGAAGTCAGCCCCAGCATTTT. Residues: CACHAGGSQPQHF.